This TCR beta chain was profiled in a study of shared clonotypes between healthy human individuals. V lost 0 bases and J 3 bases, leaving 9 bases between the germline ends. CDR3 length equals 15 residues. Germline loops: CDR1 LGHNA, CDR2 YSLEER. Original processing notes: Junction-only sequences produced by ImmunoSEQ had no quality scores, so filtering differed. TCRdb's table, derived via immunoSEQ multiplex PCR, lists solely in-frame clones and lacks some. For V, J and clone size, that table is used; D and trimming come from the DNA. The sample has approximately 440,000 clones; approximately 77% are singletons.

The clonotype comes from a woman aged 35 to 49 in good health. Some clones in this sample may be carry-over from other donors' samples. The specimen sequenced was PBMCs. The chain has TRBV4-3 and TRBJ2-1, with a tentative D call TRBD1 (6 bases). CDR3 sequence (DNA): TGCGCCAGCAGCCAAGAGTGGACAGTCTACAATGAGCAGTTCTTC. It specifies CASSQEWTVYNEQFF.